This paragraph reports one T cell receptor beta chain. Its antigen is not known. This sample stems from a study of spatial heterogeneity in lung cancer. Turning to the study itself: Consistently, beta-chain sequences turned up in larger numbers than alpha-chain sequences did. Study-level points and caveats: Blood contained ubiquitous expanded tumor TCRs more at resection than at follow-up.

Time point of the sample: sample taken at primary tumor resection. Extraction of whole RNA from tumor, nontumor lung or frozen PBMC preceded unsorted sequencing. Samples were obtained from 65 to 80 donors, all untreated early-stage non-small cell lung cancer patients. Each TCR cDNA molecule bore a unique molecular identifier. Via MiXCR, TCRdb re-called the 5' RACE reads, giving one row per CDR3 protein. The sample records about 38,000 distinct CDR3 sequences, around 5.8% being singletons. Germline V gene sequence: CDR1 SGHNT, CDR2 YYREEE (reference sequence). Trimming removed 0 bases at V and 1 base at J, with 7 bases between. This CDR3 is built from 14 residues.

The chain couples TRBV5-4 to TRBJ1-1, with D unresolved. Source: PBMCs, taken at surgery. The receptor's source is a male donor with early-stage non-small cell lung cancer. CDR3 in amino acids: CASSLARRNTEAFF. The CDR3 DNA sequence: TGTGCCAGCAGCTTGGCCCGCAGGAACACTGAAGCTTTCTTT.